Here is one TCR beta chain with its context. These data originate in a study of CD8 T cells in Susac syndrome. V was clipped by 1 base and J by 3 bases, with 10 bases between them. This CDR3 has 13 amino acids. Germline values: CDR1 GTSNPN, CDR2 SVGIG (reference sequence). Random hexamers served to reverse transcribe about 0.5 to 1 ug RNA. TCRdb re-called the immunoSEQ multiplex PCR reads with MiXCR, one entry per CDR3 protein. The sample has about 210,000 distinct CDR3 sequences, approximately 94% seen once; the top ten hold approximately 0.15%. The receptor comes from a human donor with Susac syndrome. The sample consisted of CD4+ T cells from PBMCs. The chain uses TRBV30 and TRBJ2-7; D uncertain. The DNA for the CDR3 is TGTGCCTGGAGTGGGGTTTCCCTCTACGAGCAGTACTTC. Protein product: CAWSGVSLYEQYF.